These T cell receptor beta chains were read from a single sample in a study of cytomegalovirus exposure and HLA in healthy donors. Profiling relied on immunoSEQ multiplex PCR, and the TCRdb table lists in-frame clones only, not all of them. Of about 200,000 clones listed, around 83% were seen once; the top ten hold roughly an eighth. Sequenced sample: PBMCs. These receptors originate from a woman in her 30s in good health and CMV-seropositive. Each CDR3 is given with its conserved first and last residue. The order of the fields is V gene, J gene, CDR3 protein.

V: TRBV6-1; J: TRBJ2-7; CDR3: CASTWSRGYEQYF
V: TRBV6-5; J: TRBJ1-1; CDR3: CASSYHSGNTEAFF
V: TRBV28; J: TRBJ1-1; CDR3: CASYSWGFSRTENTEAFF
V: TRBV29-1; J: TRBJ2-1; CDR3: CSVFGQGGTNDQFF
V: TRBV11-2; J: TRBJ2-3; CDR3: CASSLSGRPDTQYF
V: TRBV2; J: TRBJ2-1; CDR3: CASSTTSGSEFF
V: TRBV2; J: TRBJ1-1; CDR3: CASRGGEPGNTEAFF
V: TRBV9; J: TRBJ2-1; CDR3: CASSGRDSGSYNEQFF
V: TRBV19; J: TRBJ1-5; CDR3: CASSLGSSNQPQHF
V: TRBV19; J: TRBJ2-7; CDR3: CASSTPTGGPYEQYF
V: TRBV5-6; J: TRBJ2-7; CDR3: CASSLGTKLYEQYF
V: TRBV27; J: TRBJ2-2; CDR3: CATAGSGSGTGELFF